This is a list of T cell receptor beta chains from one sample in a study of T cell responses to AZD1222 COVID-19 vaccine. The protocol was immunoSEQ multiplex PCR, while the TCRdb copy is restricted to in-frame clones and leaves out a portion. The sample consists of about 100,000 clones, 88% of them appearing once. Sequencing was performed on peripheral blood, taken on day 0 of AZD1222 vaccination. The receptor source for this set is an adult in good health. Both conserved end residues are part of each CDR3. The order of the fields is D gene, clone size, V gene, J gene, CDR3 DNA, CDR3 protein. A D gene is named only where the DNA matches it firmly. The size field is filled for only some rows; it gives once, few, many or a size class.

.	.	TRBV30	TRBJ1-2	TGTGCCTGGAGTGTATTGTGGGGTAACTATGGCTACACCTTC	CAWSVLWGNYGYTF
.	.	TRBV2	TRBJ1-3	TGTGCCAGCAGCCGGGACGGAACCTCTGGAAACACCATATATTTT	CASSRDGTSGNTIYF
.	.	TRBV6-5	TRBJ2-5	TGTGCCAGCAGTTACAGGTGGGGCGAGACCCAGTACTTC	CASSYRWGETQYF
.	.	TRBV6-5	TRBJ1-2	TGTGCCAGCCAAAGAAGGGGATCTAACTATGGCTACACCTTC	CASQRRGSNYGYTF
TRBD1	.	TRBV19	TRBJ2-1	TGTGCCAGTAGTATACAGGGGGCCTACAATGAGCAGTTCTTC	CASSIQGAYNEQFF
.	.	TRBV18	TRBJ1-4	TGTGCCAGCTCACTCCAATCAGGAGGTTCTACGGAAAAACTGTTTTTT	CASSLQSGGSTEKLFF
.	.	TRBV6-6	TRBJ2-1	TGTGCCAGCAGTTATAGGGGAGATGAGCAGTTCTTC	CASSYRGDEQFF
TRBD2	few	TRBV18	TRBJ2-3	TGTGCCAGCGGTCGGACTAGCGGGTATACAGATACGCAGTATTTT	CASGRTSGYTDTQYF
TRBD1	.	TRBV7-3	TRBJ1-2	TGTGCCAGCAGCCCCCAAGGGGACAGCCCTTATGGCTACACCTTC	CASSPQGDSPYGYTF
.	.	TRBV14	TRBJ2-3	TGTGCCAGCAGCCAATTCGTAGGCAGAAGCACAGATACGCAGTATTTT	CASSQFVGRSTDTQYF
TRBD1	.	TRBV28	TRBJ1-3	TGTGCCAGCAGTTCGCACAGGGGGGCTGGAAACACCATATATTTT	CASSSHRGAGNTIYF
.	.	TRBV7-9	TRBJ2-5	TGTGCCAGCAGCGGGGACCGCCAAGAGACCCAGTACTTC	CASSGDRQETQYF
.	.	TRBV11-2	TRBJ1-1	TGTGCCAGCAGCTTGGGGGACTTCGGGGGGACTTATTTTTATGGAGCTTTCTTT	CASSLGDFGGTYFYGAFF
TRBD1	.	TRBV18	TRBJ2-5	TGTGCCAGCTCACCGTTTGGGACAGCGCAAGAGACCCAGTACTTC	CASSPFGTAQETQYF
TRBD2	.	TRBV6-2/TRBV6-3	TRBJ2-7	TGTGCCAGTAGCGGACTAGCGGGTTCCTACGAGCAGTACTTC	CASSGLAGSYEQYF
.	.	TRBV20-1	TRBJ1-2	TGCAGTGCTAGTCACAGGGCTGGCTACACCTTC	CSASHRAGYTF
.	.	TRBV2	TRBJ1-1	TGTGCCAGCAGACAGAACACTGAAGCTTTCTTT	CASRQNTEAFF
.	.	TRBV5-6	TRBJ1-2	TGTGCCAGCAGCTTGGTACAGGCGCACCTTGTGAATGGCTACACCTTC	CASSLVQAHLVNGYTF
.	.	TRBV29-1	TRBJ2-1	TGCAGCGTTGAAGATCGACCCTACAATGAGCAGTTCTTC	CSVEDRPYNEQFF
.	.	TRBV7-9	TRBJ2-3	TGTGCCAGCAGCTTCCTCAGGAGGGGAGGAAATCCTAGCACAGATACGCAGTATTTT	CASSFLRRGGNPSTDTQYF
.	.	TRBV5-5	TRBJ2-1	TGTGCCAGCAGCCAAAGACAGTTATCGTACAATGAGCAGTTCTTC	CASSQRQLSYNEQFF
.	.	TRBV6-1	TRBJ2-7	TGTGCCAGCAGTGAAATGGGGGTAAGCTCCTACGAGCAGTACTTC	CASSEMGVSSYEQYF
.	.	TRBV4-2	TRBJ1-2	TGTGCCAGCAGCCAAGATAAAGGGGGGGGGCTCAGAGGCTATGGCTACACCTTC	CASSQDKGGGLRGYGYTF
TRBD2	.	TRBV10-1	TRBJ2-7	TGCGCCAGCAGTGAGGGGGGACTAGCGGGGCAGTACTTC	CASSEGGLAGQYF
TRBD1	many	TRBV28	TRBJ2-7	TGTGCCAGCAGTTCTCGGGACAGCTTTTTTTACGAGCAGTACTTC	CASSSRDSFFYEQYF
.	.	TRBV5-5	TRBJ1-4	TGTGCCAGCAGCAGTAACATCAGGGGAGGCAATGAAAAACTGTTTTTT	CASSSNIRGGNEKLFF
TRBD1	few	TRBV24-1	TRBJ2-2	TGTGCCACCAGGGGACAGGGTGTGGAAATAGACACCGGGGAGCTGTTTTTT	CATRGQGVEIDTGELFF
.	.	TRBV28	TRBJ1-3	TGTGCCAGCAGTGGGGGTGATTTGGAAGGAAACACCATATATTTT	CASSGGDLEGNTIYF
.	.	TRBV28	TRBJ1-5	TGTGCCAGCACCCCCCCGGGGGGCCATCAGCCCCAGCATTTT	CASTPPGGHQPQHF
.	.	TRBV19	TRBJ1-4	TGTGCCAGTAGTATAGAAGGAGACCTGCTGTTTTTT	CASSIEGDLLFF
.	.	TRBV18	TRBJ1-1	TGTGCCAGCTCACCGCTCCCGGGGAACACTGAAGCTTTCTTT	CASSPLPGNTEAFF
.	.	TRBV2	TRBJ2-5	TGTGCCAGCAGTCTAGGGGATGAGACCCAGTACTTC	CASSLGDETQYF
TRBD1	.	TRBV19	TRBJ1-2	TGTGCCAGTTCTGTGACAGGGGTTGGTTCTAACTATGGCTACACCTTC	CASSVTGVGSNYGYTF
TRBD2	.	TRBV29-1	TRBJ2-5	TGCAGCGCTGCGCTGGGACTAGCGGGAGAGCTTCAAGAGACCCAGTACTTC	CSAALGLAGELQETQYF
TRBD2	.	TRBV5-1	TRBJ2-1	TGCGCCAGCGGGCGGGAGCGCAATGAGCAGTTCTTC	CASGRERNEQFF
TRBD2	.	TRBV29-1	TRBJ2-3	TGCAGCGGGGAGGGGATCGGAGATACGCAGTATTTT	CSGEGIGDTQYF
.	.	TRBV21-1	TRBJ2-2	TGTGCCAGCAGCAAAGTCGGAGGGATTAACACCGGGGAGCTGTTTTTT	CASSKVGGINTGELFF
.	.	TRBV27	TRBJ1-5	TGTGCCAGCAGAGAATTAGGGTGGGAGGGCAATCAGCCCCAGCATTTT	CASRELGWEGNQPQHF
TRBD1	.	TRBV28	TRBJ1-4	TGTGCCAGCAGTTTTGGGACAGGGGGCGCGGATGAAAAACTGTTTTTT	CASSFGTGGADEKLFF
.	.	TRBV7-9	TRBJ1-3	TGTGCCAGCAGCCCCCCGGACATGAGCGGTCTTCCTGGAAACACCATATATTTT	CASSPPDMSGLPGNTIYF
.	.	TRBV19	TRBJ2-7	TGTGCCAGTAGTATAACCCGGGATAGCTACGAGCAGTACTTC	CASSITRDSYEQYF
.	.	TRBV7-3	TRBJ2-2	TGTGCCAGCAGTAAGGGCCCATCCACCGGGGAGCTGTTTTTT	CASSKGPSTGELFF
.	.	TRBV4-1	TRBJ2-2	TGCGCCAGCAGCCCCCCCCGCGTAGGGGGTAACGGGGAGCTGTTTTTT	CASSPPRVGGNGELFF
.	.	TRBV25-1	TRBJ2-5	TGTGCCAGCAGTGAGGGTAGGGGGTTCCAAGAGACCCAGTACTTC	CASSEGRGFQETQYF
.	few	TRBV6-1	TRBJ2-7	TGTGCCAGCAGTGAAGCGGGGACGGCGAGCTCCTACGAGCAGTACTTC	CASSEAGTASSYEQYF
TRBD1	.	TRBV6-5	TRBJ2-7	TGTGCCAGCAGCCTGACAGGGGAGCATGACGAGCAGTACTTC	CASSLTGEHDEQYF
.	.	TRBV27	TRBJ1-5	TGTGCCAGCCAACCTCAGGGTGGTGGAAATCAGCCCCAGCATTTT	CASQPQGGGNQPQHF
TRBD1	.	TRBV19	TRBJ1-5	TGTGCCAGTAGTATAGTTCGGACAGGGGATCAGCCCCAGCATTTT	CASSIVRTGDQPQHF
TRBD1	.	TRBV2	TRBJ2-2	TGTGCCAGCAGGGGGACAGGGGGCGAGGAGCTGTTTTTT	CASRGTGGEELFF
.	once	TRBV7-2	TRBJ1-6	TGTGCCAGCAGCTTAGCAGACTTCTCCTATAATTCACCCCTCCACTTT	CASSLADFSYNSPLHF
TRBD1	.	TRBV5-4	TRBJ2-3	TGTGCCAGCAGCATGAGGGACAGGCCCTACACAGATACGCAGTATTTT	CASSMRDRPYTDTQYF
TRBD1	.	TRBV7-8	TRBJ2-7	TGTGCCAGCAGCCCGATGGGACAGGCGGTGGGGCAGTACTTC	CASSPMGQAVGQYF